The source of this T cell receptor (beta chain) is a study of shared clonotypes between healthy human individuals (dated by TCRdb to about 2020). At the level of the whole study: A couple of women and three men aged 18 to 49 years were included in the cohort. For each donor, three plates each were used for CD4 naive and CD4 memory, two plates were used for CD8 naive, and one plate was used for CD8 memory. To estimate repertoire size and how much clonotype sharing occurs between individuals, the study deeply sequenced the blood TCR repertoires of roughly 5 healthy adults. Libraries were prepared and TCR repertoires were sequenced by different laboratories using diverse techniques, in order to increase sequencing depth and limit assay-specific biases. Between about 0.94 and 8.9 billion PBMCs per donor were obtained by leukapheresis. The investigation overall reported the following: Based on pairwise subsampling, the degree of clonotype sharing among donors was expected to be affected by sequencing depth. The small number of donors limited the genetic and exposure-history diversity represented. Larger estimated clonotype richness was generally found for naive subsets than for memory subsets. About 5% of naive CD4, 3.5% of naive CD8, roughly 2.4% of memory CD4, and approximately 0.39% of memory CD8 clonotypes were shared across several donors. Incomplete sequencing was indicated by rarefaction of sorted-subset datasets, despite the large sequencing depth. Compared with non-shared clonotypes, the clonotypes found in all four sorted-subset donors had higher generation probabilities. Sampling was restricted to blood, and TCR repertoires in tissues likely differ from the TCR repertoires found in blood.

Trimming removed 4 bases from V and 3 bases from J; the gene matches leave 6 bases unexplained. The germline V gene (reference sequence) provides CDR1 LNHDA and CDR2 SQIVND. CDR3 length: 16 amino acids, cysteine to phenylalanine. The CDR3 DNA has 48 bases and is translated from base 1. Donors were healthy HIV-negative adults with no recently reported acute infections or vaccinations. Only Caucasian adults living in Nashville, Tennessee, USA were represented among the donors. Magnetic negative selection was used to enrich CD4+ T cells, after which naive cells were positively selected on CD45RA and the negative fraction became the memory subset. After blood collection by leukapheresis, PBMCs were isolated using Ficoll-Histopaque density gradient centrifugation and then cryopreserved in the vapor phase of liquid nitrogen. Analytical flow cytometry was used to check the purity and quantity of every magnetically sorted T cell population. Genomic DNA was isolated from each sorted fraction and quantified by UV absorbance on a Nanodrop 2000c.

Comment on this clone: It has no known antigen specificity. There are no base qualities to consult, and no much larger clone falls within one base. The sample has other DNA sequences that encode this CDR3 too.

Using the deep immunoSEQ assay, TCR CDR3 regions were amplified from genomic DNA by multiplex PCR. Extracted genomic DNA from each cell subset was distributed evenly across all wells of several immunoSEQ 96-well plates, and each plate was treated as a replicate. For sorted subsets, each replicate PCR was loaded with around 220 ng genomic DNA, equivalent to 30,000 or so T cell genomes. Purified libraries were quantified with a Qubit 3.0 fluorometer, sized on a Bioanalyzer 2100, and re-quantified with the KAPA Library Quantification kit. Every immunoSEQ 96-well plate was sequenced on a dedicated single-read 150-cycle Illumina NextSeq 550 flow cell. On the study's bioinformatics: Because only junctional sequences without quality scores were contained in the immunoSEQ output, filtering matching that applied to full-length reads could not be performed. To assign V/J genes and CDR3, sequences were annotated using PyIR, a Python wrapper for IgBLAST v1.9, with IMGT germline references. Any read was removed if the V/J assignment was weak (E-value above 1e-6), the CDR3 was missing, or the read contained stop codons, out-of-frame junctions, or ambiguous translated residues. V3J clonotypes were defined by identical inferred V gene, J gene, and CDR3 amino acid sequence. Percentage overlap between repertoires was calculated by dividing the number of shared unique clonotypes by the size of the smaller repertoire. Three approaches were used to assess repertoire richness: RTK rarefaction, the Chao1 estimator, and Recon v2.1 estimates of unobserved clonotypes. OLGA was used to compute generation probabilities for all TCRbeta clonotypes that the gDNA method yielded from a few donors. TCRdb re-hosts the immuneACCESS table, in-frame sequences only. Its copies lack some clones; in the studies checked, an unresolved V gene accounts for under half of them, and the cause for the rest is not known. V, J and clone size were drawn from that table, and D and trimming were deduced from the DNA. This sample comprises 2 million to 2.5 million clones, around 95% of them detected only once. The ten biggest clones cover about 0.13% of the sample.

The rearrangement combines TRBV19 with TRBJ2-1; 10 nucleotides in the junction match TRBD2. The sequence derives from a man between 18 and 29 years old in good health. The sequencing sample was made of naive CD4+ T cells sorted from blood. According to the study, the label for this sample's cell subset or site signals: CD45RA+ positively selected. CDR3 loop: CASSTRTSGFYNEQFF. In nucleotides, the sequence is TGTGCCAGTAGTACTCGGACTAGCGGCTTCTACAATGAGCAGTTCTTC.